Below are 9 T cell receptor beta chains sequenced from a single sample in a study of blood T cell repertoires in COVID-19. Clones were sequenced by immunoSEQ multiplex PCR, and TCRdb holds only the in-frame ones, with some missing. Of 250,000 to 350,000 clones listed, 75% to 90% were seen once; the top ten hold around 12%. Input material: peripheral blood. These receptor sequences come from a woman aged 55 to 70 with acute or convalescent COVID-19.

The CDR3 here is CASSEPGLAGVTTDTQYF. The CDR3 bases are TGTGCCAGCAGTGAACCGGGACTAGCGGGGGTGACCACAGATACGCAGTATTTT. V usage is TRBV28 and J usage is TRBJ2-3; 14 positions match TRBD2. J was trimmed by 2 bases and V by 5 bases; bases with no gene match: 9. The CDR3 sequence is 18 residues long. Germline assignment: CDR1 MDHEN and CDR2 SYDVKM.

The rearrangement uses TRBV4-1 and TRBJ1-6, with TRBD1 as a possible D gene (5 bases). The CDR3 is made up of 17 amino acids. Trimming took 3 bases from V and 5 from J, leaving 17 bases between them. Germline lookup yields CDR1 MGHRA and CDR2 YSYEKL. The chain's CDR3 is CASSHGPLDSNNSPLHF. CDR3 DNA sequence: TGCGCCAGCAGCCATGGACCTTTAGACAGCAATAATTCACCCCTCCACTTT.

The genes are TRBV28 and TRBJ2-7; 7 positions match TRBD1. The CDR3 is 16 amino acids. Germline V lookup: CDR1 MDHEN, CDR2 SYDVKM. Trimming took 5 bases from V and 3 from J; bases not matched to a gene: 13. As DNA, the CDR3 is TGTGCCAGCAGTATTCGAGGGGGCAAGGGAATCTACGAGCAGTACTTC. The encoded protein is CASSIRGGKGIYEQYF.

This clone appeared a single time. The V call is TRBV9, the J call TRBJ1-2; weak D call: TRBD1 (6 bases). The length of the CDR3 is 13 residues. Between the trimmed V and J ends, which lost 0 bases and 7 bases, there was a span of 10 bases. Looked up from germline, CDR1 is SGDLS and CDR2 is YYNGEE. This chain's CDR3 is CASSVARGSGYTF. In nucleotides, the CDR3 is TGTGCCAGCAGCGTAGCCAGGGGAAGTGGCTACACCTTC.

The J gene is TRBJ2-7, the V gene TRBV7-9, with TRBD1 matching over 9 bases. V was clipped by 5 bases and J by 0 bases; unmatched bases: 8. The CDR3 length is 16 residues. CDR1 and CDR2 (germline): SEHNR, FQNEAQ (reference sequence). The CDR3 DNA reads as TGTGCCAGCAGCCCTAGACGGACAGGGGACTCCTACGAGCAGTACTTC. Translated: CASSPRRTGDSYEQYF.

This chain joins TRBV7-3 and TRBJ2-1; the match to TRBD2 covers 10 bases. Losses at the gene ends were 5 bases for V and 6 bases for J; bases not matched to a gene: 7. CDR1 is SGHTA, CDR2 FQGTGA, per germline. This CDR3 has 15 residues. CDR3 in DNA: TGTGCCAGCAGCCCAAGTTTAGCGGGGGGCAATGAGCAGTTCTTC. Its translation is CASSPSLAGGNEQFF.

CDR3 loop: CARSSGQGSNQPQHF. Here the CDR3 DNA reads TGTGCCAGAAGCTCGGGACAGGGGAGCAATCAGCCCCAGCATTTT. The rearrangement links TRBV7-5 to TRBJ1-5; TRBD1, the table's D call, was not compared with the DNA. TRBV7-5 is marked as a pseudogene. The CDR3 has 15 amino acids.

The table lists this clone with a few counts. The chain joins TRBV6-2 or TRBV6-3 to TRBJ2-1; 10 nucleotides agree with TRBD1. V lost 2 bases and J lost 1; bases outside the gene matches: 2. Germline loops: CDR1 MNHEY, CDR2 SVGEGT. This CDR3 region has 16 residues. Here the CDR3 reads CASSYRTGGSYNEQFF. The CDR3 DNA reads TGTGCCAGCAGTTACAGGACAGGGGGGTCCTACAATGAGCAGTTCTTC.

The V and J genes are TRBV7-2 and TRBJ1-2, with no clear D. This CDR3 contains 15 residues. Germline CDR1 is SGHTA and CDR2 is FQGNSA. Trimming took off 5 bases at V and 6 bases at J, with 19 bases between the two ends. This CDR3 reads CASSVMAISKDGYTF. The CDR3 DNA reads TGTGCCAGCAGCGTAATGGCCATCTCGAAAGATGGCTACACCTTC.